These 8 T cell receptor beta chains came from one sample sequenced in a study of CD8 T cells in ankylosing spondylitis. TCRdb called the 5' RACE reads again in MiXCR, with one record for every CDR3 protein. The sample contains more than 25,000 distinct CDR3 sequences, 13% to 15% of which appear only once. Source material: blood. The receptors were gathered from a male donor with ankylosing spondylitis or in good health (not recorded which).

Many counts were recorded for this clonotype. CDR3 region: CASSPVRETQYF. CDR3 in DNA: TGTGCCAGCAGCCCCGTTAGGGAGACCCAGTACTTC. The chain uses TRBV7-9 and TRBJ2-5; D ambiguous. The CDR3 covers 12 residues. Trimming cost V 5 bases and J 5 bases, with 9 bases left between them. Per the germline V gene, CDR1 is SEHNR and CDR2 is FQNEAQ (reference sequence). Together with reference TRBV7-9 and TRBJ2-5, the CDR3 gives the full variable domain: DTGVSQNPRHKITKRGQNVTFRCDPISEHNRLYWYRQTLGQGPEFLTYFQNEAQLEKSRLLSDRFSAERPKGSFSTLEIQRTEQGDSAMYLCASSPVRETQYFGPGTRLLVL.

The rearrangement links TRBV20-1 to TRBJ2-2; tentatively, D is TRBD2 (6 bases). V shed 1 base and J shed 7 bases, with 13 bases lying between them. The CDR3 consists of 14 residues. The germline CDR1 and CDR2 sequences are DFQATT and SNEGSKA (reference sequence). CDR3 sequence (DNA): TGCAGTGCTAGAGTAGGCGGGATGAGCGGGGAGCTGTTTTTT. Translated, it gives CSARVGGMSGELFF.

This clonotype was seen a few times. The chain joins TRBV12-3 or TRBV12-4 to TRBJ2-5; no clear D gene. Trimming took off 2 bases at V and 5 bases at J, with 3 bases between the two ends. The CDR3 is 11 residues long. The CDR3 loop is CASSLRETQYF. The CDR3 coding sequence is TGTGCCAGCAGTTTAAGGGAGACCCAGTACTTC.

This clonotype was recorded a few times. J is TRBJ2-1 and V is TRBV20-1, with 7 bases identical to TRBD2. V was pared by 6 bases and J by 1 base, with 12 bases of the junction left unmatched. Germline CDR1 and CDR2: DFQATT and SNEGSKA (reference sequence). This CDR3 is built from 16 residues. The CDR3 region is CSALPGGGLSYNEQFF. CDR3 DNA sequence: TGCAGTGCCCTTCCTGGCGGGGGACTGTCCTACAATGAGCAGTTCTTC.

This clonotype was picked up many times. This sequence joins TRBV7-9 and TRBJ2-7, with a tentative D call TRBD1 (6 bases). Trimming stripped 7 bases from V and 5 bases from J, with 21 bases between. CDR1 and CDR2 (germline): SEHNR, FQNEAQ (reference sequence). The CDR3 has 15 amino acids. The CDR3 is CASTKGQGKAHEQYF. The CDR3 bases are TGTGCCAGCACCAAGGGGCAGGGGAAAGCCCACGAGCAGTACTTC.

This clonotype came up a few times. The rearrangement joins TRBV7-9 to TRBJ1-4; TRBD1 agrees at 10 bases. The CDR3 extends over 21 amino acids. In germline, CDR1 is SEHNR, CDR2 FQNEAQ (reference sequence). Trimming at V came to 5 bases and at J to 0 bases, leaving 18 bases not matched to a gene. For the CDR3, the DNA is TGTGCCAGCAGCATCACAAACCTTCGCGGGACAGGGGCTGCAACTAATGAAAAACTGTTTTTT. Protein sequence: CASSITNLRGTGAATNEKLFF.

On this clonotype itself: One end of the junction does not line up with germline, which may come from a read error. Here the CDR3 reads CASSQDPVGKQPQHF. CDR3 coding DNA: TGCGCCAGCAGCCAAGATCCGGTCGGCAAGCAGCCCCAGCATTTT. The J gene is TRBJ1-5, the V gene TRBV4-1; D not certain. CDR3 length equals 15 residues. The germline CDR1 and CDR2 sequences are MGHRA and YSYEKL.

This clonotype was seen more than once but under ten times. The CDR3: CASSLDSRATQYF. The CDR3 bases are TGCGCCAGCAGCTTGGACTCACGAGCTACGCAGTATTTT. The V gene is TRBV5-1, the J gene TRBJ2-3; D is undetermined. CDR3 length: 13 amino acids. Germline CDR1 is SGHRS and CDR2 is YFSETQ. Trimming removed 0 bases from V and 8 bases from J, with 10 bases in between.